The table lists the clone carrying this TCR beta chain with a count of one. CDR1 and CDR2 (germline): MNHNY, SVGAGI (reference sequence). The CDR3 sequence is 14 residues long. V was pared by 6 bases and J by 2 bases, with 13 bases between. The entry originates in a study of OX40 agonist ivuxolimab in advanced cancers. Overall study: It was ivuxolimab, an agonistic anti-OX40 (CD134) antibody, that patients were treated with.

Sequencing used immunoSEQ multiplex PCR; TCRdb keeps in-frame clones, though not all of them. The sample consists of about 41,000 clones, more than 75% of them appearing once. Sampling of blood occurred at baseline, cycle 4 day 1, and cycle 7 day 1. The origin of this receptor is an adult with an advanced solid tumor such as melanoma, head and neck, liver or kidney cancer. The chain joins TRBV6-6 to TRBJ1-1, with no clear D. The sequencing used CD4+ or CD8+ T cells sorted from blood, collected in a trial of the OX40 agonist ivuxolimab. CDR3 DNA sequence: TGTGCCAGCAGACGTTCAGCCTCAAACACTGAAGCTTTCTTT. Translated: CASRRSASNTEAFF.